The next 11 T cell receptor beta chains were all read from a single sample in a study of blood T cells in healthy people across ages. Next came a second PCR, run for roughly 6 to 11 cycles, which used a sample-barcoded 5' primer along with a J-beta primer mix. TCRdb re-analysed the 5' RACE reads in MiXCR, keeping a single row per CDR3 protein. Here the sample spans about 1.4 million distinct CDR3 sequences, approximately 63% being singletons. The sequencing input was blood. The receptors here all came from a man between 18 and 35 years old in good health.

Comments on this clonotype: One end of the junction is discordant with germline, which a read error may explain. The chain combines TRBV6-6 with TRBJ1-2; tentatively, D is TRBD1 (5 bases). The CDR3 extends over 12 amino acids. Germline values: CDR1 MNHNY, CDR2 SVGAGI (reference sequence). CDR3 sequence reads: CASRARADGCTF. The CDR3 region has the DNA TGTGCCAGCAGGGCCAGGGCGGATGGCTGCACCTTC.

This clonotype was seen only a few times. The J gene is TRBJ2-7, the V gene TRBV4-2; the D call may be TRBD1 or TRBD2 (5 bases each). Trimming removed 1 base from V and 0 bases from J, with 13 bases in between. Germline CDR1 is LGHNA and CDR2 is YNFKEQ. The CDR3 runs 16 residues. The CDR3 DNA is TGTGCCAGCAGCCAAGTCGGGGCCCCATTCTCCTACGAGCAGTACTTC. Its translation is CASSQVGAPFSYEQYF.

Details on this clonotype: The junction does not match germline at one end; this may be a read error. The chain links TRBV12-5 to TRBJ2-3, with D perhaps matching TRBD2 (5 bases). The CDR3 contains 15 residues. Germline assignment: CDR1 LGHNT and CDR2 FRNRAP. Written as DNA, the CDR3 is TGTACTAGTGCTCCGGGTGCCCCGAACACAGATACGCAGTATTTT. It yields the protein CTSAPGAPNTDTQYF.

This clonotype was detected only a few times. The chain has TRBV5-1 and TRBJ2-7, with TRBD1 as a possible D gene (6 bases). Germline V lookup: CDR1 SGHRS, CDR2 YFSETQ. This CDR3 is built from 14 residues. V lost 2 bases to trimming and J lost 3 bases, with 12 bases between them. As DNA, the CDR3 is TGCGCCAGCAGCTTAGGACAGCCAGGCTACGAGCAGTACTTC. Protein sequence: CASSLGQPGYEQYF.

The chain has TRBV15 and TRBJ1-2, with D possibly matching TRBD1 (6 bases). The CDR3 has 16 amino acids. Germline CDR1 and CDR2: LNHNV and YYDKDF (reference sequence). Trimming took off 0 bases at V and 8 bases at J, with 19 bases between the two ends. CDR3 sequence: CATSRERWPGEDGYTF. The CDR3 bases are TGTGCCACCAGCAGAGAGCGGTGGCCAGGGGAAGACGGCTACACCTTC.

The chain links TRBV4-1 to TRBJ2-2; D gene unclear. V was shortened by 7 bases and J by 0 bases, with 9 bases between the two germline ends. Per the germline V gene, CDR1 is MGHRA and CDR2 is YSYEKL. The CDR3 consists of 14 residues. The DNA of the CDR3 is TGCGCCAGCAAGGGCCTAACGAACACCGGGGAGCTGTTTTTT. It codes for CASKGLTNTGELFF.

This clonotype was counted between two and nine times. This chain joins TRBV4-1 and TRBJ2-5; the D is unclear. This CDR3 has 12 amino acids. V lost 3 bases, J lost 6 bases, and 8 bases lay in between. Germline assignment: CDR1 MGHRA and CDR2 YSYEKL. CDR3 in amino acids: CASSHPQQTQYF. The CDR3 DNA follows: TGCGCCAGCAGCCACCCACAACAGACCCAGTACTTC.

CDR3 nucleotide sequence: TGCAGCGTTGAGCGGACAGCCTTGAGCACTGAAGCTTTCTTT. The encoded protein is CSVERTALSTEAFF. The chain has TRBV29-1 and TRBJ1-1, with D perhaps matching TRBD1 (6 bases). Germline values: CDR1 SQVTM, CDR2 ANQGSEA. The length of the CDR3 is 14 residues. Trimming removed 3 bases at V and 4 bases at J, with 15 bases between.

This clonotype has only a few counts. A junction boundary mismatches the germline segment, possibly from a read error. The chain joins TRBV7-9 to TRBJ2-7; 14 nucleotides align to TRBD2. The V gene's germline CDR1 is SEHNR and CDR2 FQNEAQ (reference sequence). The CDR3 consists of 15 residues. In nucleotides, the CDR3 is TGTGCTAGCAGCCTGACTAGCGGGAGGGTCTACGAGCAGTACTTC. Its protein product is CASSLTSGRVYEQYF.

The CDR3 DNA follows: TGTGCCAGCAGTTCCAGCGGGGGCAGAGGTTCCTACGAGCAGTACTTC. It specifies CASSSSGGRGSYEQYF. V and J are TRBV21-1 and TRBJ2-7; the D call in the table, TRBD1, was not verified against the DNA. TRBV21-1 is shown as a pseudogene. The CDR3 consists of 16 residues.

The chain employs TRBV12-3 or TRBV12-4 and TRBJ2-3; tentative D call: TRBD1 (5 bases). The CDR3 has 15 amino acids. The V end lost 6 bases, the J end lost 4 bases, and 17 bases lay between the germline ends. In DNA, the CDR3 is TGTGCCAGCAGGACGGCGACAGCGAGAGCAGATACGCAGTATTTT. Protein: CASRTATARADTQYF.